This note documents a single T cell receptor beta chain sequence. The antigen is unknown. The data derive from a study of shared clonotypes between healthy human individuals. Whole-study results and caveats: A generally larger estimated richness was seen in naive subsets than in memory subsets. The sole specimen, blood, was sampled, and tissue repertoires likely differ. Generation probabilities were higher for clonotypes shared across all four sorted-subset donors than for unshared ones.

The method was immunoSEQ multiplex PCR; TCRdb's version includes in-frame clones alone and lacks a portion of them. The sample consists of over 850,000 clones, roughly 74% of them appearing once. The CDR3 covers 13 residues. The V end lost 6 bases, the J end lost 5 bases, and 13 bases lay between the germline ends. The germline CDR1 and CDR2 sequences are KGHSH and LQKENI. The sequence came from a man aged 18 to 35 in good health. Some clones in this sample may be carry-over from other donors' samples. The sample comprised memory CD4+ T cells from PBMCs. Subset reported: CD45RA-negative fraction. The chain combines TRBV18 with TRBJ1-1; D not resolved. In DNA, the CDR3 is TGTGCCAGCTCCCAAGGGCAGAAGACTGAAGCTTTCTTT. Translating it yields CASSQGQKTEAFF.